Listed here are 2 T cell receptor beta chains from one sample, sequenced in a study of T cells after yellow fever vaccination. TCRdb re-called the 5' RACE reads with MiXCR, one entry per CDR3 protein. Among a few hundred thousand distinct CDR3 sequences listed, 15% to 20% were seen once. The sequences come from PBMCs, collected 15 days after the yellow fever booster vaccination. The receptors were gathered from a young man who received the YFV17D yellow fever vaccine.

This clonotype came up a few times. CDR3 sequence (DNA): TGTGCCAGCAGTCTGACAGGGGGAGGCAATCAGCCCCAGCATTTT. Encoded protein: CASSLTGGGNQPQHF. This chain uses TRBV12-3 or TRBV12-4 with TRBJ1-5, with 9 bases fitting TRBD1. This CDR3 contains 15 residues. Trimming at V came to 5 bases and at J to 2 bases, leaving 4 bases not matched to a gene.

This chain connects TRBV5-5 to TRBJ2-2; 10 bases line up with TRBD2. Germline V lookup: CDR1 SGHKS, CDR2 YYEKEE (reference sequence). V lost 2 bases, J lost 7 bases, and 5 bases stayed unmatched. This CDR3 is built from 15 residues. This chain's CDR3 is CASSLAGGPNGELFF. The CDR3 region has the DNA TGTGCCAGCAGCTTAGCGGGAGGGCCCAACGGGGAGCTGTTTTTT.